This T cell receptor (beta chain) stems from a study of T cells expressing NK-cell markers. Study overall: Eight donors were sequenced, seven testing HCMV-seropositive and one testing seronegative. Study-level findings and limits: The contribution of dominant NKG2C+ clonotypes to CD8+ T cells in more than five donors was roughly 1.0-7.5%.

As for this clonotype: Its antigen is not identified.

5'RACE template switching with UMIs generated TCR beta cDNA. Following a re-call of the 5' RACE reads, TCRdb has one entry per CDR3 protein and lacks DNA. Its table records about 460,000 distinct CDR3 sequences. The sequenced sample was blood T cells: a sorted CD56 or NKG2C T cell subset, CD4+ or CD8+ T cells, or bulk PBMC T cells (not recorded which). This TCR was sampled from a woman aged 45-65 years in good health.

CDR3 loop: CAISVARADTQYF. The chain joins TRBV10-3 to TRBJ2-3. Germline V gives CDR1 ENHRY, CDR2 SYGVKD. This CDR3 is built from 13 residues.